Each of the 2 T cell receptor beta chains below was sequenced from the same sample in a study of response to subunit inactivated influenza vaccine. One entry per CDR3 protein, called by TCRdb with MiXCR from the RT-PCR reads. Of 550,000 to 800,000 distinct CDR3 sequences in the sample, about 15% were seen once. The sample here was PBMCs from blood, taken roughly 15 days before vaccination. Receptors originate from a man aged 50 to 60 who received an inactivated influenza vaccine.

The chain employs TRBV10-2 and TRBJ2-7; 9 bases line up with TRBD2. J lost 3 bases, V lost 8 bases, and 11 bases had no gene match. This CDR3 region has 15 residues. CDR1 and CDR2 (germline): WSHSY, SAAADI. CDR3 sequence: CASSQQAGGLYEQYF. In DNA form, the CDR3 reads TGCGCCAGCTCCCAGCAAGCGGGGGGACTCTACGAGCAGTACTTC.

In its sample, this clonotype was seen many times. The chain recombines TRBV9 with TRBJ2-3, with 8 bases identical to TRBD2. Germline V gene data show CDR1 as SGDLS and CDR2 as YYNGEE. V shed 4 bases, J shed 0 bases, and the junction held 4 bases outside the gene matches. The CDR3 totals 15 residues. The CDR3 sequence is CASSSAGVSTDTQYF. The CDR3 DNA is TGTGCCAGCAGCTCAGCGGGAGTGAGCACAGATACGCAGTATTTT.